This T cell receptor (beta chain) comes out of a study of a mutant IDH1 vaccine in newly diagnosed glioma (dated by TCRdb to the early 2020s). Turning to the overall study: Patients received eight vaccinations in weeks 1, 3, 5, 7, 11, 15, 19 and 23, corresponding to visits V03 through V10. Vaccination started 4-6 weeks after radiotherapy alone, or was given together with temozolomide cycles in the groups whose treatment included chemotherapy. Of the 25 to 40 treated patients, roughly 60% were male and 37.5% were female, and the mean age was approximately 37 years. Prior to enrollment, patients had been given standard therapy consisting of radiotherapy alone, temozolomide alone, or radiochemotherapy with temozolomide, with the combination given to most patients. Peripheral blood was drawn at six visits: V03 (baseline), V05, V07, V10, V12 and V13. Longitudinal TCRB deep sequencing was performed for fewer than 30 treated patients wherever samples were available for exploratory analyses. Broader findings and caveats from the paper: The authors noted that analyses of patient blood samples could not be reproduced because of sample limitations. Across multiple MHC alleles, vaccine-induced immune responses were seen in around 93% of patients. Availability determined which PBMC samples were chosen for TCRB deep sequencing. Pseudoprogression appeared unrelated to alterations in the top peripheral T cell clonotypes detected by TCRB sequencing.

This clone was counted between two and nine times. Its antigen is currently not known. No base qualities exist here, and no much larger clone lies one base off it. Libraries came from the immunoSEQ multiplex PCR assay. Following the manufacturer's protocol, the hsTCRB Kit was used to amplify rearranged TCR beta chain sequences. Sequencing of TCRB libraries was carried out on an Illumina MiSeq. In the source study's methods: Demultiplexing, trimming and gene mapping were performed with the kit vendor's proprietary platform. As stored in TCRdb, this immuneACCESS dataset retains in-frame rearrangements with V and J assigned. A fraction of the clones does not appear; measured against another copy, unresolved V genes explain less than half of the discrepancy, and the remainder lacks a known reason. That table furnishes V, J and clone size, whereas the DNA furnished D and trimming. This sample holds some 80,000 clones; 75% to 90% were observed only once. The top ten hold 0.77% of the sample.

The CDR3, from cysteine to phenylalanine, totals 14 residues. The sequence is cut down to CDR3 DNA, 42 bases in frame from base 1. CDR1 and CDR2 (SGHNT, YYREEE) derive from the germline V gene (reference sequence). The junction carries 10 bases between V and J, which are trimmed by 3 bases and 2 bases respectively. What this sample's time point label stands for: week 23, last vaccination. Every vaccine dose consisted of 300 ug of a 20-mer mutant IDH1 peptide in Montanide, administered subcutaneously together with topical imiquimod. The donors had newly diagnosed IDH1-mutant astrocytomas of WHO grade 3 or 4 that showed loss of nuclear ATRX. The samples were drawn from NOA16, a multicentre, single-arm, open-label phase I trial in Germany that tested a mutant IDH1 peptide vaccine in humans for the first time. Genomic DNA for TCRB sequencing was isolated from EDTA blood with the DNeasy Blood and Tissue Kit.

The specimen was PBMCs, collected from a glioma patient whose treatment included an IDH1 peptide vaccine. The chain is made from TRBV5-4 and TRBJ2-3; 5 matching bases give a weak D call of TRBD1. The TCR originated in a woman aged 50 to 60 with glioma. The CDR3 corresponds to CASSWKGLTDTQYF. The bases read TGTGCCAGCAGCTGGAAGGGGCTCACAGATACGCAGTATTTT.